The source of this T cell receptor (beta chain) is a study of PD-1 blockade in classical Hodgkin lymphoma. Regarding time point: cycle 4 day 1 (C4D1), after more than five weeks of nivolumab. Relapses following autologous stem cell transplantation were seen in all patients, with brentuximab vedotin exposure varying. Clones were read by immunoSEQ multiplex PCR, and TCRdb kept only the in-frame ones, dropping some. The sample holds under 60,000 clones, about 89% seen once. The V gene's germline CDR1 is SGHAT and CDR2 FQNNGV. The CDR3 has 15 residues. J gave up 7 bases and V 5 bases, and 10 bases lay outside the gene matches. Turning to this clone: The antigen is undetermined.

Study-wide points: Those achieving complete response showed baseline diversity like newly diagnosed patients. At baseline, newly diagnosed patients reportedly showed less TCR diversity than healthy donors. After ASCT, patients who started nivolumab under 1 year later were excluded. A significant rise in TCR diversity was seen by C4D1 for CD4+ cells but not for CD8+ cells.

The J gene is TRBJ2-7, the V gene TRBV11-2; 11 bases map to TRBD2. This clonotype was sampled from a human donor with classical Hodgkin lymphoma. The material was peripheral blood mononuclear cells (PBMCs), obtained before the fourth cycle of nivolumab. CDR3 DNA: TGTGCCAGCAGCCCCTATAGCGGGGGGGCCAGTGAGCAGTACTTC. Residues: CASSPYSGGASEQYF.